The clone carrying this T cell receptor beta chain has more than one count but fewer than ten. Authors' processing steps: Nucleated cell counts were estimated from reference gene primer amplification. This table comes from immunoSEQ multiplex PCR, and its TCRdb copy is limited to in-frame clones, with some not included. V, J and clone size are those of that table, while D and trimming were read from the DNA. The sample carries roughly 70,000 clones, around 87% recorded once. The germline V and J ends were trimmed by 7 bases and 6 bases, with 15 bases remaining between them. The CDR3 has 13 residues. Looked up from germline, CDR1 is MNHEY and CDR2 is SVGAGI. The data were obtained in a study of blood T cell repertoires in COVID-19. Study context: The samples span acute and convalescent COVID-19 from the United States, Italy and Spain. The analysed material was cDNA or gDNA that came from T cells, B-cell-depleted T cells, or PBMCs.

The receptor was derived from a middle-aged man with active COVID-19. Sequencing input: peripheral blood. V gene TRBV6-5 combines with J gene TRBJ1-1, with a weak D call TRBD1 (5 bases). CDR3: CASNERGRAEAFF. The CDR3 nucleotides read TGTGCCAGCAACGAAAGGGGAAGGGCTGAAGCTTTCTTT.